This entry lists 15 T cell receptor beta chains sequenced from one sample in a study of blood T cells in healthy people across ages. With a J-beta primer mix and a sample-barcoded 5' primer, a second PCR ran about 7 to 11 cycles. TCRdb re-called the 5' RACE reads with MiXCR, one entry per CDR3 protein. Of roughly 1.6 million distinct CDR3 sequences in the sample, roughly 30% were seen once. The specimen sequenced was blood. The receptors come from a woman aged 25 to 39 in good health.

This chain links TRBV28 with TRBJ1-2, with D unclear. In germline, CDR1 is MDHEN, CDR2 SYDVKM. V was clipped by 6 bases and J by 6 bases, with 17 bases between them. This CDR3 comprises 14 residues. The CDR3 sequence is CASSPNPGYNGYTF. In nucleotides, the CDR3 is TGTGCCAGCAGCCCTAACCCGGGGTACAATGGCTACACCTTC.

This clonotype was seen a handful of times. The J gene is TRBJ2-1, the V gene TRBV6-1; 13 bases are a match to TRBD2. V lost 1 base, J lost 7 bases, and 1 base stayed unmatched. Germline CDR1 reads MNHNS; CDR2 reads SASEGT. The CDR3 has 15 residues. CDR3 in DNA: TGTGCCAGCAGTGAAGGGACTAGCGGGAGAAATGAGCAGTTCTTC. It codes for CASSEGTSGRNEQFF.

This clonotype was detected ten times or more. V and J are TRBV12-5 and TRBJ2-3; TRBD2 matches 7 bases. V shed 1 base and J 1 base; nucleotides not matched to a gene: 5. The CDR3 is made up of 16 amino acids. CDR1 is LGHNT and CDR2 is FRNRAP in the germline V gene. CDR3 sequence reads: CASGLGGSGGTDTQYF. In nucleotides, the CDR3 is TGTGCTAGTGGTTTGGGCGGCAGCGGGGGCACAGATACGCAGTATTTT. The variable domain in full, with the rest retrieved from reference TRBV12-5 and TRBJ2-3, is DARVTQTPRHKVTEMGQEVTMRCQPILGHNTVFWYRQTMMQGLELLAYFRNRAPLDDSGMPKDRFSAEMPDATLATLKIQPSEPRDSAVYFCASGLGGSGGTDTQYFGPGTRLTVL.

The chain recombines TRBV29-1 with TRBJ2-3, with 15 bases that match TRBD2. Germline CDR1 is SQVTM and CDR2 is ANQGSEA. V lost 6 bases to trimming and J lost 4 bases; unmatched junction nucleotides: 8. The length of the CDR3 is 16 residues. CDR3 sequence (DNA): TGCAGCGTCTTAGGACTAGCGGGAGGGCCCGCAGATACGCAGTATTTT. As protein: CSVLGLAGGPADTQYF.

This clonotype was counted a few times. This rearrangement joins TRBV11-2 to TRBJ2-7, with D perhaps matching TRBD1 or TRBD2 (5 bases each). The ends were cut back, 1 base at V and 6 bases at J, with 13 bases in the middle. The CDR3 contains 14 residues. The germline CDR1 and CDR2 sequences are SGHAT and FQNNGV. The chain's CDR3 is CASSLAGSGFEQYF. CDR3 coding DNA: TGTGCCAGCAGCTTAGCGGGGTCAGGGTTCGAGCAGTACTTC.

The rearrangement links TRBV7-3 to TRBJ2-1; TRBD1 matches at 8 bases. The J segment lost 9 bases and the V segment lost 1 base, leaving 11 bases of the junction unmatched. Germline CDR1 is SGHTA and CDR2 is FQGTGA. This CDR3 has 16 residues. CDR3 DNA: TGTGCCAGCAGCTTAAGGGGGCCAGGGGGCTTTAGTGAGCAGTTCTTC. Translation gives CASSLRGPGGFSEQFF. The full variable domain, completed using reference TRBV7-3 and TRBJ2-1, is GAGVSQTPSNKVTEKGKYVELRCDPISGHTALYWYRQSLGQGPEFLIYFQGTGAADDSGLPNDRFFAVRPEGSVSTLKIQRTERGDSAVYLCASSLRGPGGFSEQFFGPGTRLTVL.

The rearrangement links TRBV14 to TRBJ2-7; TRBD1 agrees at 9 bases. The J call may be mistaken, given a closer DNA end match to TRBJ2-5. CDR1 is SGHDN, CDR2 FVKESK, per germline. The CDR3 contains 17 residues. Written as DNA, the CDR3 is TGTGCCAGCAGCCAAGGCCCCGGGACAGGGTACGGGGAGACCCAGTACTTC. Protein product: CASSQGPGTGYGETQYF.

The CDR3: CATSGTGQTNYGYTF. As DNA, the CDR3 is TGTGCCACCAGTGGGACGGGACAGACTAACTATGGCTACACCTTC. The gene calls are TRBV24-1 and TRBJ1-2; TRBD1 agrees at 7 bases. Trimming took 5 bases from V and 0 from J; bases not matched to a gene: 5. In germline, CDR1 is KGHDR, CDR2 SFDVKD. The CDR3 is 15 residues long.

The rearrangement joins TRBV7-9 to TRBJ2-3; 8 bases map to TRBD2. CDR3 length equals 16 residues. Unmatched junction bases numbered 5, after V lost 1 base and J lost 2 bases. The V gene's germline CDR1 is SEHNR and CDR2 FQNEAQ (reference sequence). CDR3 nucleotide sequence: TGTGCCAGCAGCTTAGGTGGCGGGGGGCCCACAGATACGCAGTATTTT. As protein: CASSLGGGGPTDTQYF.

In the case of this clonotype: Just one base apart from a much larger clone, this may be a read error. This rearrangement joins TRBV18 to TRBJ1-2, with D maybe TRBD1 (5 bases). CDR1 is KGHSH, CDR2 LQKENI, per germline. This CDR3 is 13 amino acids long. The CDR3: CACSPGTYYGYTF. In nucleotides, the CDR3 is TGTGCCTGCTCACCCGGGACGTACTATGGCTACACCTTC.

This clonotype was counted a few times. The rearrangement uses TRBV30 and TRBJ1-2; 8 nucleotides agree with TRBD1. The CDR3 runs 13 residues. V was clipped by 3 bases and J by 8 bases; unmatched bases: 8. Germline CDR1 reads GTSNPN; CDR2 reads SVGIG (reference sequence). The CDR3 is CAWSPDRGVGYTF. The CDR3, as DNA: TGTGCCTGGAGCCCCGACAGGGGCGTGGGCTACACCTTC.

This clonotype was detected a few times. The chain combines TRBV7-2 with TRBJ2-7; D unresolved. Germline loops: CDR1 SGHTA, CDR2 FQGNSA. Between the trimmed V and J ends, which lost 2 bases and 4 bases, there was a span of 15 bases. The CDR3 spans 15 residues. CDR3 nucleotide sequence: TGTGCCAGCAGCTTACAAGTTGGGTTGTCGTACGAGCAGTACTTC. Amino acids: CASSLQVGLSYEQYF.

The V and J genes are TRBV20-1 and TRBJ2-5; a weak D match, TRBD2 (5 bases). This CDR3 comprises 13 residues. Trimming pared 3 bases from V and 2 bases from J, leaving 10 bases between. The V gene's germline CDR1 is DFQATT and CDR2 SNEGSKA (reference sequence). The CDR3, as DNA: TGCAGTGCTAGCGGAGGAGTTCAAGAGACCCAGTACTTC. Its translation is CSASGGVQETQYF.

The chain employs TRBV5-1 and TRBJ2-1; TRBD1 matches at 9 bases. CDR3 length: 14 amino acids. Germline loops: CDR1 SGHRS, CDR2 YFSETQ. V shed 4 bases, J shed 5 bases, and the junction held 4 bases outside the gene matches. Written as DNA, the CDR3 is TGCGCCAGCAGCCGCCGGACAGGGGACAATGAGCAGTTCTTC. Its protein is CASSRRTGDNEQFF.

The V call is TRBV20-1, the J call TRBJ1-1, with D perhaps TRBD1 (5 bases). This CDR3 region has 15 residues. The germline CDR1 and CDR2 sequences are DFQATT and SNEGSKA (reference sequence). Between the trimmed V and J ends, which lost 3 bases and 1 base, there was a span of 15 bases. The CDR3 region has the DNA TGCAGTGCTAGTGGGACTTCAAGAACGAACACTGAAGCTTTCTTT. The encoded protein is CSASGTSRTNTEAFF.